Sequencing of this T cell receptor beta chain was carried out in a study of shared clonotypes between healthy human individuals (dated by TCRdb to 2020 to 2021). Study-wide context: A few men and two women, aged 18 to 49 years, made up the cohort. For each donor, CD4 naive and CD4 memory were each run on three plates, CD8 naive on two plates, and CD8 memory on one plate. Blood TCR repertoires of four to six healthy adults were deeply sequenced to estimate repertoire size and the extent of clonotype sharing between individuals. Libraries were prepared and TCR repertoires were sequenced by different laboratories using diverse techniques, in order to increase sequencing depth and limit assay-specific biases. Each donor's leukapheresis produced roughly between about 0.8 and 10 billion PBMCs.

Healthy HIV-negative adults with no recently reported acute infections or vaccinations were included as donors. Every donor was a Caucasian adult living in Nashville, Tennessee, USA. Magnetic negative selection was used to enrich CD4+ T cells, after which naive cells were positively selected on CD45RA and the negative fraction became the memory subset. After blood collection by leukapheresis, PBMCs were isolated using Ficoll-Histopaque density gradient centrifugation and then cryopreserved in the vapor phase of liquid nitrogen. Analytical flow cytometry was used to check the purity and quantity of each magnetically sorted T cell population. Genomic DNA was isolated from every sorted fraction and measured by UV absorbance on a Nanodrop 2000c. Using the deep immunoSEQ assay, TCR CDR3 regions were amplified from genomic DNA by multiplex PCR. For each cell subset, the extracted genomic DNA was distributed evenly across all wells of several immunoSEQ 96-well plates, and each plate served as one replicate. For sorted subsets, about 0.2 ug genomic DNA, equal to tens of thousands of T cell genomes, was loaded into each replicate PCR. Purified libraries were quantified with a Qubit 3.0 fluorometer, sized on a Bioanalyzer 2100, and re-quantified with the KAPA Library Quantification kit. Every immunoSEQ 96-well plate was sequenced on a separate single-read 150-cycle Illumina NextSeq 550 flow cell. As for how the authors treated the data: Because the immunoSEQ output held only junctional sequences and lacked quality scores, the filtering could not match the filtering applied to full-length reads. Sequences were annotated with PyIR, a Python wrapper for IgBLAST v1.9, using IMGT germline references to assign V/J genes and CDR3. Any read was removed if the V/J assignment was weak (E-value above 1e-6), the CDR3 was missing, or the read contained stop codons, out-of-frame junctions, or ambiguous translated residues. A V3J clonotype was defined by an identical inferred V gene, J gene, and CDR3 amino acid sequence. Percentage overlap between repertoires was computed as shared unique clonotypes divided by the size of the smaller repertoire. Repertoire richness was assessed with RTK rarefaction, the Chao1 estimator, and Recon v2.1 estimates of unobserved clonotypes. OLGA was used to compute generation probabilities for all TCRbeta clonotypes that the gDNA method yielded from a handful of donors. Here the immuneACCESS table is served through TCRdb, limited to in-frame sequences with V and J called. Missing clones are a known gap in these copies; in checked studies unresolved V genes cover under half, and the rest lacks a known reason. V and J calls plus clone size are reproduced from that table; the DNA served to infer D and trimming. The sample yields around 990,000 clones; approximately 80% were counted once. The ten top clones hold roughly 0.83% of the sample.

This clone was detected once. Its target antigen remains unknown. No quality values exist for individual bases; no much larger clone is one base distant. The CDR3 numbers 15 residues from cysteine through phenylalanine. The CDR3 DNA has 45 bases and is translated from base 1. CDR1 and CDR2 are read off the germline V gene as SGHDT and YYEEEE. The germline V and J ends show losses of 1 base and 5 bases respectively, and no gene match explains 5 bases of the junction. Overall study results and their limits: Estimated clonotype richness was generally larger for naive than for memory subsets. Because the study included only a small number of donors, the genetic and exposure-history diversity represented was limited. Sampling was restricted to blood, and TCR repertoires in tissue are likely to differ from TCR repertoires in blood. Rarefaction of sorted-subset datasets indicated incomplete sequencing despite the large sequencing depth. Pairwise subsampling indicated that sequencing depth was expected to affect the degree of clonotype sharing among donors. When several donors were compared, the shared fraction of clonotypes was around 4.6% for naive CD4, less than 4% for naive CD8, roughly 2.3% for memory CD4, and less than 0.5% for memory CD8. Compared with non-shared clonotypes, the clonotypes found in all four sorted-subset donors had higher generation probabilities.

Sequencing used memory CD4+ T cells from PBMCs. This specimen's cell subset or site label, interpreted: CD45RA-negative fraction. This receptor chain uses TRBV5-6 and TRBJ2-5, and 10 junctional nucleotides match TRBD2. The sequence was obtained from a young man in good health. Some clones in this sample may be carry-over from other donors' samples. The CDR3 protein is CASSLPSGSLETQYF. The DNA reads as follows: TGTGCCAGCAGCTTGCCTAGCGGGAGTCTGGAGACCCAGTACTTC.